This T cell receptor (beta chain) originates from a study of T cell repertoires in cytomegalovirus infection. Study as a whole: Matching HLA type, along with CMV infection, was indicated by public TCR beta signatures.

Trimming took 6 bases from V and 4 from J, leaving 12 bases between them. The CDR3 sequence is 14 residues long. TCRdb re-called the reads with MiXCR, one entry per CDR3 protein. The data show around 200,000 distinct CDR3 sequences, 17% seen once. The chain combines TRBV12-3 or TRBV12-4 with TRBJ2-2; D is perhaps TRBD2 (6 bases). This receptor was taken from a human donor in good health (CMV status not recorded). Some clones in this sample may be carry-over from other donors' samples. What was sequenced was CD8+ T cells from PBMCs. CDR3 amino acids: CASSHGRFTGELFF. The DNA of the CDR3 is TGTGCCAGCAGCCACGGGAGATTCACCGGGGAGCTGTTTTTT.